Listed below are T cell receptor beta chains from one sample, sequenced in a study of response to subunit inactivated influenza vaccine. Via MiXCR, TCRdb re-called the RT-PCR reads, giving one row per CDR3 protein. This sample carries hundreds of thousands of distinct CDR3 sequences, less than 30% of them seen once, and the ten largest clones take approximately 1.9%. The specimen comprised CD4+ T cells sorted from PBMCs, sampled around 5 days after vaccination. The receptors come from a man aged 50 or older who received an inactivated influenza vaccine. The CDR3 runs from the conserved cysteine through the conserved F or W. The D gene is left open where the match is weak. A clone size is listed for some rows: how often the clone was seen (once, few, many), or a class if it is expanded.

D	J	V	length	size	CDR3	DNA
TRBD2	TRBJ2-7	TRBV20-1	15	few	CSAHFSGRSSYEQYF	TGCAGTGCTCATTTTAGCGGGCGTAGCTCCTACGAGCAGTACTTC
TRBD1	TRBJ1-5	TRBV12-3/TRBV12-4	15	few	CASSLSRGLKQPQHF	TGTGCCAGCAGTTTATCAAGGGGGCTAAAGCAGCCCCAGCATTTT
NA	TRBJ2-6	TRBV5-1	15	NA	CASSLQNSGANVLTF	TGCGCCAGCAGTTTGCAGAACTCTGGGGCCAACGTCCTGACTTTC
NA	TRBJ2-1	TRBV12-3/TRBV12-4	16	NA	CASSFLGGGPYNEQFF	TGTGCCAGCAGTTTTCTTGGTGGGGGGCCCTACAATGAGCAGTTCTTC
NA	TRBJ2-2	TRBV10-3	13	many	CAIKDTEFGELFF	TGTGCCATCAAGGACACCGAATTCGGGGAGCTGTTTTTT
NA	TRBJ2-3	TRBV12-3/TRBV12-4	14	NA	CASSHRMTGGGTSF	TGTGCCAGCAGTCACAGAATGACGGGTGGCGGGACCTCTTTT
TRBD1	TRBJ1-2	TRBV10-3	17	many	CAISPGTGKEGGYGYTF	TGTGCCATCAGTCCCGGGACAGGGAAGGAAGGCGGCTATGGCTACACCTTC
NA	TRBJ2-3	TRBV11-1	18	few	CASSYGRWGVRRTDTQYF	TGTGCCAGCAGCTATGGGAGATGGGGAGTCAGGAGGACAGATACGCAGTATTTT
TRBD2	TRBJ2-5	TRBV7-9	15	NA	CASKTSGRRAETQYF	TGTGCCAGCAAAACTAGCGGGAGAAGAGCGGAGACCCAGTACTTC
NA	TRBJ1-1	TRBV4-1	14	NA	CASSQVAGTSEAFF	TGCGCCAGCAGCCAAGTGGCGGGGACGAGTGAAGCTTTCTTT
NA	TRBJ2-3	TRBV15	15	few	CATSRDTYGADTQYF	TGTGCCACCAGCAGAGATACTTACGGAGCAGATACGCAGTATTTT
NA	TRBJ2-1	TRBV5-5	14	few	CASRPRTSPQEQFF	TGTGCCAGCAGACCTCGGACCTCCCCCCAAGAGCAGTTCTTC
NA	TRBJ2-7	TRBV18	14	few	CASSPTPTSYEQYF	TGTGCCAGCTCACCAACTCCCACTAGCTACGAGCAGTACTTC
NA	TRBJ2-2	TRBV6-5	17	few	CASSLLRRGSNTGELFF	TGTGCCAGCAGTTTACTTCGGAGAGGTTCGAACACCGGGGAGCTGTTTTTT
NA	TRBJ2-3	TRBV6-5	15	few	CASSSMGRRPDTQYF	TGTGCCAGCAGTTCCATGGGCAGGAGGCCAGATACGCAGTATTTT
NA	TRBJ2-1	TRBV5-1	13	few	CASSPGPRNEQFF	TGCGCCAGCAGCCCGGGACCGAGAAATGAGCAGTTCTTC
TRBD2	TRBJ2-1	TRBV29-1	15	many	CSVSPGAGENNEQFF	TGCAGCGTTTCCCCGGGAGCGGGGGAGAACAATGAGCAGTTCTTC
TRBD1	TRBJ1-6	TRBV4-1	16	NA	CASSQLSGTGSSPLHF	TGCGCCAGCAGCCAATTATCCGGGACAGGGTCTTCACCCCTCCACTTT
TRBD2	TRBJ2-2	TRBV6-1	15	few	CASSRLAGGSGELFF	TGTGCCAGCAGTCGACTAGCGGGAGGCTCCGGGGAGCTGTTTTTT
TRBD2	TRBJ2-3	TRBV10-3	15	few	CAISEGGGWTDTQYF	TGTGCCATCAGTGAAGGCGGGGGGTGGACAGATACGCAGTATTTT
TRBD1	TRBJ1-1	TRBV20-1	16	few	CSARDRATIRDTEAFF	TGCAGTGCTAGGGACAGGGCAACAATACGCGACACTGAAGCTTTCTTT
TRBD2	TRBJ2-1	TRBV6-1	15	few	CASQTSGGAFYEQFF	TGTGCCAGCCAGACTAGCGGGGGGGCATTCTATGAGCAGTTCTTC
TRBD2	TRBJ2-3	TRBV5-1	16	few	CASSPRTSGGPDTQYF	TGCGCCAGCAGCCCGAGGACTAGCGGGGGGCCAGATACGCAGTATTTT
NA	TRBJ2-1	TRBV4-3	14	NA	CASSQATGLNEQFF	TGCGCCAGCAGCCAAGCAACAGGGTTAAATGAGCAGTTCTTC
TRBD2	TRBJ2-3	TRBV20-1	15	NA	CSAQSLAGRPDTQYF	TGCAGTGCGCAGAGTCTAGCGGGAAGGCCAGATACGCAGTATTTT
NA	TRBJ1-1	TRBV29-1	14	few	CSVESGPMRTEAFF	TGCAGCGTTGAATCTGGGCCCATGAGGACTGAAGCTTTCTTT
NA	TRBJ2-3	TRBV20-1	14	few	CSARHGTGTDTQYF	TGCAGTGCTAGACATGGTACGGGGACAGATACGCAGTATTTT
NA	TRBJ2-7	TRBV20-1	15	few	CSAEAVVAKAYEQYF	TGCAGTGCTGAAGCCGTCGTGGCAAAAGCCTACGAGCAGTACTTC
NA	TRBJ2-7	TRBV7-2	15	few	CASSLARLSRYEQYF	TGTGCCAGCAGCTTAGCGCGGCTATCCAGATACGAGCAGTACTTC
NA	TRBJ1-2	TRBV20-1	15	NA	CSAEPGGGTSYGYTF	TGCAGTGCTGAACCCGGGGGGGGGACTTCCTATGGCTACACCTTC
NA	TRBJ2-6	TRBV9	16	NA	CASSLPGYGGANVLTF	TGTGCCAGCAGCCTTCCGGGATATGGTGGGGCCAACGTCCTGACTTTC
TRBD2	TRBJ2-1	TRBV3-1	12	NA	CASSQSGGEQFF	TGTGCCAGCAGCCAAAGCGGGGGTGAGCAGTTCTTC
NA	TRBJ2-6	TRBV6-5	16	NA	CASSYEGAGGANVLTF	TGTGCCAGCAGTTACGAGGGCGCGGGTGGGGCCAACGTCCTGACTTTC